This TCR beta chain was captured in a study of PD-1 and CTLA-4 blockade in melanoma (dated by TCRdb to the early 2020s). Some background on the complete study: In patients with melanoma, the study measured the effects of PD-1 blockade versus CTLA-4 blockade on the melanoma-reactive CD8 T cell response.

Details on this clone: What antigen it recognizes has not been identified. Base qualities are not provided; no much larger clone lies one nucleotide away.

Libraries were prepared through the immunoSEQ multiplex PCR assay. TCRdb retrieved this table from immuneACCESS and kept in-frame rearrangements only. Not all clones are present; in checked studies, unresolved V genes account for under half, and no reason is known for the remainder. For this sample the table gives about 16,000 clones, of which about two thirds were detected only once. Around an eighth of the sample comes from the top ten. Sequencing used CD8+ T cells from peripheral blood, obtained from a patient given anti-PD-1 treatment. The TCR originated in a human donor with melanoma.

The CDR3 sequence is CASRSGTGGLYEQYF. At the DNA level, the sequence is TGTGCCAGCAGATCCGGGACAGGGGGCTTGTACGAGCAGTACTTC. The chain joins TRBV27 to TRBJ2-7, and TRBD1 matches 12 of the central bases. Measured from the cysteine to the phenylalanine, the CDR3 is 15 residues long. Only the CDR3 DNA stays, 45 bases, in frame from base 1. The germline V gene (reference sequence) yields MNHEY for CDR1 and SMNVEV for CDR2. Unmatched junction bases come to 7, with V trimmed by 6 bases and J by 4 bases.